This TCR beta chain was sequenced in a study of Ad26.COV2.S vaccination and SARS-CoV-2 variants. Study-level findings and limits: Substantial post-vaccination breadth of spike-specific CD8+ and CD4+ T cell responses was reported.

Specified treatment: around 19 received Ad26.COV2.S at low or high dose, single or two shots; 5 received placebo; per-sample allocation not given. Samples came from day 63 after the first vaccine or placebo injection. TCRdb's copy holds only in-frame clones and misses some; the assay was immunoSEQ multiplex PCR. The sample has fewer than 500,000 clones, roughly 90% seen once. Points on this clone: Its antigen is not known.

Sequencing used peripheral blood, obtained in a trial of Ad26.COV2.S vaccine versus placebo. The receptor comes from a person between 18 and 65 years old who received the Ad26.COV2.S COVID-19 vaccine or a placebo.

CDR3 sequence (DNA): TGTGCCAGCAGTAGGACCAGTTTGGCACCCCTCCACTTT. This sequence encodes CASSRTSLAPLHF. V and J are TRBV12-3 or TRBV12-4 and TRBJ1-6; D gene unclear. This CDR3 is 13 amino acids long. Trimming pared 5 bases from V and 11 bases from J, leaving 13 bases between.